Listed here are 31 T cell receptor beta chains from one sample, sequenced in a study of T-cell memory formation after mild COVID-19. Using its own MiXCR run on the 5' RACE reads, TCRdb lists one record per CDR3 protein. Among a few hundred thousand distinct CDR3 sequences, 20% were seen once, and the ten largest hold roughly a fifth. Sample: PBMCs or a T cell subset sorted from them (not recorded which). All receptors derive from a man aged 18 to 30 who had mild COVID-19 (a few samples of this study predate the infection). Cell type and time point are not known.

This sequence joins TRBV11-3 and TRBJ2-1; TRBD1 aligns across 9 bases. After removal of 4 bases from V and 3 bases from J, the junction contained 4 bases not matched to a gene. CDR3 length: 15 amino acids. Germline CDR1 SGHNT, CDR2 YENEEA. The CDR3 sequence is CASSSRDRDYNEQFF. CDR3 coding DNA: TGTGCCAGCAGCTCCCGGGACAGGGACTACAATGAGCAGTTCTTC.

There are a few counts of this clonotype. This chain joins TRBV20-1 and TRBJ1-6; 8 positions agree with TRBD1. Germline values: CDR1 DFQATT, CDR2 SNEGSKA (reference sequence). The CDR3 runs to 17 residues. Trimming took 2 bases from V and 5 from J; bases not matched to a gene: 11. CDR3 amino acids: CSARRTGGTFHNSPLHF. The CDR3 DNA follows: TGCAGTGCTAGAAGAACAGGGGGTACGTTTCATAATTCACCCCTCCACTTT.

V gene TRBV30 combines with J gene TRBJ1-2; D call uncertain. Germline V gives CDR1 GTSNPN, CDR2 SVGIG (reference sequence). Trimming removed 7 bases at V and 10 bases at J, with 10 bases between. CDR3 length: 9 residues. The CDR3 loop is CAYSPDYTF. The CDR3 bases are TGTGCCTACTCCCCTGACTACACCTTC.

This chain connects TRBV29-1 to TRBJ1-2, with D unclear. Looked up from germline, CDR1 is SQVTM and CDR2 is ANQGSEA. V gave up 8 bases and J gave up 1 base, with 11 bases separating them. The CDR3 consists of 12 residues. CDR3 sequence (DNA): TGCAGCTCGGGAGAGCTTAACTATGGCTACACCTTC. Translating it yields CSSGELNYGYTF.

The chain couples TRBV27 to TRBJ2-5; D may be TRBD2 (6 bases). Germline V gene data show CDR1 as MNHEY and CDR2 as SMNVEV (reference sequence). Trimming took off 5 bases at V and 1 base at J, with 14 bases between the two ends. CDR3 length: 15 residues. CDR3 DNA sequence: TGTGCCAGCAGTCTAGCTCGGGGGAGCCAAGAGACCCAGTACTTC. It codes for CASSLARGSQETQYF.

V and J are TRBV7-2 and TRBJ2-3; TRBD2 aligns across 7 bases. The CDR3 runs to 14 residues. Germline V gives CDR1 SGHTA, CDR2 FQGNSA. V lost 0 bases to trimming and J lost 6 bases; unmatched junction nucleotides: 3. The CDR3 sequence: CASSLAGGWDTQYF. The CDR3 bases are TGTGCCAGCAGCTTAGCGGGGGGGTGGGATACGCAGTATTTT.

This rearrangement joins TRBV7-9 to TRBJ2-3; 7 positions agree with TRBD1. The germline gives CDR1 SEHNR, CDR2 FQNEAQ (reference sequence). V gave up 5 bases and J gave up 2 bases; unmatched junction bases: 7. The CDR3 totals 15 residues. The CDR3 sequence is CASSIRDSATDTQYF. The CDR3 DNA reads TGTGCCAGCAGCATCCGGGACAGTGCCACAGATACGCAGTATTTT.

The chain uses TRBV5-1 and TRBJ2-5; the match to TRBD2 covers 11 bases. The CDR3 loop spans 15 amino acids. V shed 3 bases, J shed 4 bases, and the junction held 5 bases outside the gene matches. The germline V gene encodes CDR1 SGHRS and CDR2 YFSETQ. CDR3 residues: CASSSQLAGVETQYF. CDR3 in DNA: TGCGCCAGCAGCTCTCAACTAGCGGGGGTAGAGACCCAGTACTTC.

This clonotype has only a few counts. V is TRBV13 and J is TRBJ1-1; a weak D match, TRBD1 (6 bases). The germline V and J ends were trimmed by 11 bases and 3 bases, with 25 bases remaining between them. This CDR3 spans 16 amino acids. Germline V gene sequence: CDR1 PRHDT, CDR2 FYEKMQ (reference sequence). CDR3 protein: CASRQTGRVLDTEAFF. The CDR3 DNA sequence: TGTGCCTCTCGCCAAACAGGGCGAGTTTTGGACACTGAAGCTTTCTTT.

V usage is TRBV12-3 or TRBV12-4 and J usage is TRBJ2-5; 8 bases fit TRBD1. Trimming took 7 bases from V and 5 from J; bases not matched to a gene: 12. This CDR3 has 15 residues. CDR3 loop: CASTKGQAHFETQYF. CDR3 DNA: TGTGCCAGCACCAAGGGACAGGCCCACTTCGAGACCCAGTACTTC.

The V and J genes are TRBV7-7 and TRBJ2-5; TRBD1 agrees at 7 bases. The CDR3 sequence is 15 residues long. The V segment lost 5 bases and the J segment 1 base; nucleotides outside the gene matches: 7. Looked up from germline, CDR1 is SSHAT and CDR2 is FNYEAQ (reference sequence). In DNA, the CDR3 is TGTGCCAGCAGCCCCACTCGGGACAGCCAAGAGACCCAGTACTTC. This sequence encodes CASSPTRDSQETQYF.

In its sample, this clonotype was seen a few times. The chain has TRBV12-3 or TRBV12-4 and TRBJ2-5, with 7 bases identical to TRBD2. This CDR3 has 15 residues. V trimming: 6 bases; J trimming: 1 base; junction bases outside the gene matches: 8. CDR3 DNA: TGTGCCAGCAGCTATCTTAGCGGGCCCCAAGAGACCCAGTACTTC. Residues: CASSYLSGPQETQYF.

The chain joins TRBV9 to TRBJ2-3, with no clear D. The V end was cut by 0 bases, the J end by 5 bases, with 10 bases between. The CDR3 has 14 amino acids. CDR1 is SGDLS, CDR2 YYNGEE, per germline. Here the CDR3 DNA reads TGTGCCAGCAGCGTAGATCCTGGAGAAGATACGCAGTATTTT. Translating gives CASSVDPGEDTQYF.

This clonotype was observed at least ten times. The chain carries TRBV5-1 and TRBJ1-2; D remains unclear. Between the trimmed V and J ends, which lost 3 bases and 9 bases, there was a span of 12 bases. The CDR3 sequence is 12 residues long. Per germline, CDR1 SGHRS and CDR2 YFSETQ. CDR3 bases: TGCGCCAGCAGCTCGACACTCATAAGCTACACCTTC. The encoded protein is CASSSTLISYTF.

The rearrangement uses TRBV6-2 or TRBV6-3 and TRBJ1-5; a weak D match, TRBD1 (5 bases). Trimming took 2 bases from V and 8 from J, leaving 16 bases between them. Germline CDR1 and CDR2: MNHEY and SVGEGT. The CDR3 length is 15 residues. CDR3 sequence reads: CASSYLGRPGKPQHF. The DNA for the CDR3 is TGTGCCAGCAGTTACCTGGGACGTCCAGGGAAGCCCCAGCATTTT.

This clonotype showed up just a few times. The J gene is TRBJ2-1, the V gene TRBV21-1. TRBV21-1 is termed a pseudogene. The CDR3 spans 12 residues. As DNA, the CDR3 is TGTGCCAGCAGCAAGAAGTACAATGAGCAGTTCTTC. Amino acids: CASSKKYNEQFF.

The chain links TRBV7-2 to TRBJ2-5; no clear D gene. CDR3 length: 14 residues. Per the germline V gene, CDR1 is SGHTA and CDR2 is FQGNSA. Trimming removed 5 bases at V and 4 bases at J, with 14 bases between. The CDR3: CASSRAPQGETQYF. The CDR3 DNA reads TGTGCCAGCAGCCGGGCCCCGCAAGGAGAGACCCAGTACTTC.

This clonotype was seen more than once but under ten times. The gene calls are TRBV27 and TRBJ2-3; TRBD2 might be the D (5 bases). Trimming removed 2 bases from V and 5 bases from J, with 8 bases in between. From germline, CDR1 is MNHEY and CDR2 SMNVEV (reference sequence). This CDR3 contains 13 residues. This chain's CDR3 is CASSLLARDTQYF. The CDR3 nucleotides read TGTGCCAGCAGTTTACTAGCAAGAGATACGCAGTATTTT.

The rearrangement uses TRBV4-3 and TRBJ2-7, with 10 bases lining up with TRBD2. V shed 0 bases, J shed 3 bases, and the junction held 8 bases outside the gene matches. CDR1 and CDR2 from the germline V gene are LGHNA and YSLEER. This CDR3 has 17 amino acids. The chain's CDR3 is CASSQDYASGSFYEQYF. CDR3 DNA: TGCGCCAGCAGCCAAGACTACGCTAGCGGGAGCTTCTACGAGCAGTACTTC.

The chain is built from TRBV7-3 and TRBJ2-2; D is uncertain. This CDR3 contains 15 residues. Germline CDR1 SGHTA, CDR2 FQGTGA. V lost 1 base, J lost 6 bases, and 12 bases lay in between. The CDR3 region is CASSLSLSSAGELFF. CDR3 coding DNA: TGTGCCAGCAGCTTAAGCTTGAGTTCCGCCGGGGAGCTGTTTTTT.

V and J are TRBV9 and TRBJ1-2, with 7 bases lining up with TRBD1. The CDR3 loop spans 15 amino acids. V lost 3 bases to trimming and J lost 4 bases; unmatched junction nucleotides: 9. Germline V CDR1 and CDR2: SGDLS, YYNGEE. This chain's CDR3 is CASSAIQGPRYGYTF. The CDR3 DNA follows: TGTGCCAGCAGCGCAATACAGGGGCCCCGCTATGGCTACACCTTC.

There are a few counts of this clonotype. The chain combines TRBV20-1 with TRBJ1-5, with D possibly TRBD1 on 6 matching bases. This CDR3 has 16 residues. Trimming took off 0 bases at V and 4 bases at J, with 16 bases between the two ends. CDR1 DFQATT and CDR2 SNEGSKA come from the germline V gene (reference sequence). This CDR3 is CSARDPRQGKNQPQHF. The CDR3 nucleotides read TGCAGTGCTAGAGATCCGAGGCAGGGGAAGAATCAGCCCCAGCATTTT.

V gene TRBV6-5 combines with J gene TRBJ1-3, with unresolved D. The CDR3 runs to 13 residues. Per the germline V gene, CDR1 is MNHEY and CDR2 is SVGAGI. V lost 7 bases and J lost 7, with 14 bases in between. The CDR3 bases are TGTGCCAGCATCGGTCGGATAGATAACACCATATATTTT. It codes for CASIGRIDNTIYF.

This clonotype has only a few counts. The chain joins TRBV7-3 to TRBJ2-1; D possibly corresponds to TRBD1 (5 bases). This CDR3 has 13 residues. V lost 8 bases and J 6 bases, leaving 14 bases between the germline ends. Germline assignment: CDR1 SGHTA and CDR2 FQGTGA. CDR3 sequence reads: CASSRYRSNEQFF. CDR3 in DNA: TGTGCCAGCTCTCGGTACAGGAGCAATGAGCAGTTCTTC. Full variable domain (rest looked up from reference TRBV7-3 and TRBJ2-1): GAGVSQTPSNKVTEKGKYVELRCDPISGHTALYWYRQSLGQGPEFLIYFQGTGAADDSGLPNDRFFAVRPEGSVSTLKIQRTERGDSAVYLCASSRYRSNEQFFGPGTRLTVL.

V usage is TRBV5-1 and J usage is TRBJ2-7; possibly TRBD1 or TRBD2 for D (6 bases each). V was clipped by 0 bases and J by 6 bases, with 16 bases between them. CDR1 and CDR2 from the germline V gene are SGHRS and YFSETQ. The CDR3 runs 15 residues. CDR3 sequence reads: CASSLASYGGGEQYF. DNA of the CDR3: TGCGCCAGCAGCTTGGCCTCTTACGGGGGCGGCGAGCAGTACTTC. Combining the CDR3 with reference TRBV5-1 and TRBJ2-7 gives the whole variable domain KAGVTQTPRYLIKTRGQQVTLSCSPISGHRSVSWYQQTPGQGLQFLFEYFSETQRNKGNFPGRFSGRQFSNSRSEMNVSTLELGDSALYLCASSLASYGGGEQYFGPGTRLTVT.

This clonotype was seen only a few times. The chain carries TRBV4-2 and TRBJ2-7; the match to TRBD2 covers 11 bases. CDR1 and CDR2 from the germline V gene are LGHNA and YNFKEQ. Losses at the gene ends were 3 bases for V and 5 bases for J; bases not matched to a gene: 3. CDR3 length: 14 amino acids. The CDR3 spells CASSQETSGNEQYF. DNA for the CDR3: TGTGCCAGCAGCCAGGAGACTAGCGGGAACGAGCAGTACTTC.

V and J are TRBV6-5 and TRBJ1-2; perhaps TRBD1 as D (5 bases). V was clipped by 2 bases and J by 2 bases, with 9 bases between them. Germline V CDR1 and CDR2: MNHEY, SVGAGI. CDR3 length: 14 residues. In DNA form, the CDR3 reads TGTGCCAGCAGTTACCGGCGGGGGAACTATGGCTACACCTTC. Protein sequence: CASSYRRGNYGYTF.

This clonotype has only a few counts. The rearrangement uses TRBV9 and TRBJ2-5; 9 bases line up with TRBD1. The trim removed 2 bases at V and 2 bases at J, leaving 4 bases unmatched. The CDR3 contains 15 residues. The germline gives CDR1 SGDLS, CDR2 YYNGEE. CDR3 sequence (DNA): TGTGCCAGCAGCGTCAGAGGACAGGGGCAAGAGACCCAGTACTTC. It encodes CASSVRGQGQETQYF.

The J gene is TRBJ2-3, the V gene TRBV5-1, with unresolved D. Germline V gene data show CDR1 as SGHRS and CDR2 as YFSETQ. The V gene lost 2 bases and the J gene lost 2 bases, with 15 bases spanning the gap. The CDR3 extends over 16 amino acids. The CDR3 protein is CASSLDGPRITDTQYF. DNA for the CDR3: TGCGCCAGCAGCTTAGATGGACCCAGAATCACAGATACGCAGTATTTT.

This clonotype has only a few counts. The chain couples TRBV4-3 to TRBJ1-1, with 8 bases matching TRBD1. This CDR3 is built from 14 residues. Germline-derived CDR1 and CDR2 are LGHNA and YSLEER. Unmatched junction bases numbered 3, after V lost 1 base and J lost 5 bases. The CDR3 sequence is CASSQGDRGTEAFF. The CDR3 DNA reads TGCGCCAGCAGCCAAGGAGACAGGGGTACTGAAGCTTTCTTT.

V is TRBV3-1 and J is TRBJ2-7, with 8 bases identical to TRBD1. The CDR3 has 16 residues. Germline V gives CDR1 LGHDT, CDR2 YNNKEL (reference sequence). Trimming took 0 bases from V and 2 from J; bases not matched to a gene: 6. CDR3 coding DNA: TGTGCCAGCAGCCAAGATCCCAGGACAGGGCCCTACGAGCAGTACTTC. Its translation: CASSQDPRTGPYEQYF.